The rows below give T cell receptor beta chains drawn from one sample of a study of PD-1 blockade in classical Hodgkin lymphoma. Profiled with immunoSEQ multiplex PCR; TCRdb holds only in-frame clones, not every one. The sample consists of 20,000 to 25,000 clones, about 68% of them appearing once. Sample: peripheral blood mononuclear cells (PBMCs), taken at baseline. These receptors were obtained from a human donor with classical Hodgkin lymphoma. The CDR3 runs from the conserved cysteine through the conserved F or W.

v_gene: TRBV5-8; j_gene: TRBJ2-7; CDR3aa: CASSLFDEQYF
v_gene: TRBV7-6; j_gene: TRBJ2-7; CDR3aa: CASSLGGTSFDEQYF
v_gene: TRBV19; j_gene: TRBJ2-5; CDR3aa: CASATGGLETQYF
v_gene: TRBV28; j_gene: TRBJ2-7; CDR3aa: CASSLDSGSLFEQYF
v_gene: TRBV5-6; j_gene: TRBJ1-2; CDR3aa: CASSFGENYGYTF
v_gene: TRBV4-1; j_gene: TRBJ2-3; CDR3aa: CASSQAPLTDTQYF
v_gene: TRBV27; j_gene: TRBJ1-2; CDR3aa: CASRSGGNYGYTF
v_gene: TRBV5-8; j_gene: TRBJ2-2; CDR3aa: CASSLERVLSGELFF
v_gene: TRBV19; j_gene: TRBJ2-2; CDR3aa: CASSINIVGGELFF
v_gene: TRBV7-8; j_gene: TRBJ2-3; CDR3aa: CASSLERGATSTDTQYF
v_gene: TRBV18; j_gene: TRBJ2-5; CDR3aa: CASSPKETQYF
v_gene: TRBV5-1; j_gene: TRBJ2-2; CDR3aa: CASSLAGGVSTGELFF
v_gene: TRBV28; j_gene: TRBJ2-3; CDR3aa: CASSSDTQYF
v_gene: TRBV10-2; j_gene: TRBJ1-3; CDR3aa: CASSNRLTGNTIYF
v_gene: TRBV7-9; j_gene: TRBJ1-2; CDR3aa: CASSPGTVYGYTF
v_gene: TRBV9; j_gene: TRBJ2-7; CDR3aa: CASSVALNAAYEQYF
v_gene: TRBV7-6; j_gene: TRBJ1-1; CDR3aa: CASSYPHRDTEAFF
v_gene: TRBV4-3; j_gene: TRBJ2-1; CDR3aa: CASGLAGGDEQFF
v_gene: TRBV30; j_gene: TRBJ2-1; CDR3aa: CACPPSDRYNEQFF
v_gene: TRBV19; j_gene: TRBJ1-2; CDR3aa: CASSPSESRYYGYTF
v_gene: TRBV4-1; j_gene: TRBJ1-3; CDR3aa: CASSLDRGAGNTIYF
v_gene: TRBV7-9; j_gene: TRBJ2-1; CDR3aa: CASSRLAGGPYEQFF
v_gene: TRBV28; j_gene: TRBJ1-2; CDR3aa: CASSLQGPYGYTF
v_gene: TRBV6-5; j_gene: TRBJ2-7; CDR3aa: CASSYSFGGLSYEQYF
v_gene: TRBV29-1; j_gene: TRBJ2-5; CDR3aa: CSVEDRGGRSETQYF
v_gene: TRBV13; j_gene: TRBJ2-4; CDR3aa: CASSFAKNIQYF
v_gene: TRBV30; j_gene: TRBJ2-5; CDR3aa: CAWSLGDGETQYF
v_gene: TRBV5-4; j_gene: TRBJ1-2; CDR3aa: CASSLDTANYGYTF
v_gene: TRBV19; j_gene: TRBJ2-3; CDR3aa: CASKERTGAIDTQYF
v_gene: TRBV19; j_gene: TRBJ1-1; CDR3aa: CASRLLMNTEAFF
v_gene: TRBV18; j_gene: TRBJ2-1; CDR3aa: CASSPYRGTVAYNEQFF
v_gene: TRBV7-8; j_gene: TRBJ2-3; CDR3aa: CASSLVAGGRDTQYF
v_gene: TRBV7-9; j_gene: TRBJ1-1; CDR3aa: CASRQGNTEAFF
v_gene: TRBV5-6; j_gene: TRBJ2-6; CDR3aa: CASSLERSRANVLTF
v_gene: TRBV6-4; j_gene: TRBJ1-6; CDR3aa: CASSIGEYNSPLHF
v_gene: TRBV5-6; j_gene: TRBJ2-2; CDR3aa: CASSFSGNTGELFF
v_gene: TRBV27; j_gene: TRBJ2-3; CDR3aa: CASSFRQITDTQYF